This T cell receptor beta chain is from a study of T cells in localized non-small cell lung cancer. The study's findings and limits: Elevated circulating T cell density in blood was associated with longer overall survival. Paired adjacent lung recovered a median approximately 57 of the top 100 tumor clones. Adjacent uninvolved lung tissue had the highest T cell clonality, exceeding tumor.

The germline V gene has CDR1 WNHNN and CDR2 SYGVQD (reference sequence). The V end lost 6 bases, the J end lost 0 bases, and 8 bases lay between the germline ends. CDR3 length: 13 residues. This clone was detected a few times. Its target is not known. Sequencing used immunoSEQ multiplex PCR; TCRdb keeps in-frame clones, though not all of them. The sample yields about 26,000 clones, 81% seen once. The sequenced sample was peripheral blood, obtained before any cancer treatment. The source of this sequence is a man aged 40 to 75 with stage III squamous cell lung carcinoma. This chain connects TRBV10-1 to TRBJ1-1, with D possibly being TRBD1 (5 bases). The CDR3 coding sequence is TGCGCCAGCAGCAGGGCTATGAACACTGAAGCTTTCTTT. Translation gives CASSRAMNTEAFF.